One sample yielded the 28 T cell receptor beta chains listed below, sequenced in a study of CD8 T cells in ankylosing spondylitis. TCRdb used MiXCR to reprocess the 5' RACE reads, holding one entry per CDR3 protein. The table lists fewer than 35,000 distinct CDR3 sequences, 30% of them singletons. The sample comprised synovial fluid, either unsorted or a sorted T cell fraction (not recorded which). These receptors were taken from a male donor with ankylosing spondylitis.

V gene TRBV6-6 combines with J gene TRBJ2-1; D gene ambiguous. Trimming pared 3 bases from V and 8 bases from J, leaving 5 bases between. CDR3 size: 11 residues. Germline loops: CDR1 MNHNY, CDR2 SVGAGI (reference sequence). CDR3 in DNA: TGTGCCAGCAGTTATGCGGATGAGCAGTTCTTC. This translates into CASSYADEQFF.

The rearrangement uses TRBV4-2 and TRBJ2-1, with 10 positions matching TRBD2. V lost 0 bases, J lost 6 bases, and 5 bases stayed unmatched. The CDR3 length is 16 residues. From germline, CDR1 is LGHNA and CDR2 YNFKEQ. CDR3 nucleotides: TGTGCCAGCAGCCAAGATGCGGCTAGCGGGAGCAATGAGCAGTTCTTC. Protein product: CASSQDAASGSNEQFF.

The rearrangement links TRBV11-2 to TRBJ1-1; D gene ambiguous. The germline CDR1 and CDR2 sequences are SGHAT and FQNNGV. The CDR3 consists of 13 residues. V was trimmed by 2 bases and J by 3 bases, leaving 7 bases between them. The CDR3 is CASSLYVDTEAFF. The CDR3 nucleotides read TGTGCCAGCAGCTTATACGTGGACACTGAAGCTTTCTTT.

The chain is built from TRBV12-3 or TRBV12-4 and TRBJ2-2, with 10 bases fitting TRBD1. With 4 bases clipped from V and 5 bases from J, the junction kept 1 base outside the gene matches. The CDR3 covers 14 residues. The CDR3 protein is CASSWTGGTGELFF. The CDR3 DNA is TGTGCCAGCAGTTGGACAGGGGGTACCGGGGAGCTGTTTTTT.

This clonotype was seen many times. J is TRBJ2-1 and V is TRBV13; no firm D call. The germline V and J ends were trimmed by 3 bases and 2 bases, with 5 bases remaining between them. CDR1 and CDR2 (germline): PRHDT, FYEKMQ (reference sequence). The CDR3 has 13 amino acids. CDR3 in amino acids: CASSFGTYNEQFF. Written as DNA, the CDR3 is TGTGCCAGCAGCTTTGGCACCTACAATGAGCAGTTCTTC.

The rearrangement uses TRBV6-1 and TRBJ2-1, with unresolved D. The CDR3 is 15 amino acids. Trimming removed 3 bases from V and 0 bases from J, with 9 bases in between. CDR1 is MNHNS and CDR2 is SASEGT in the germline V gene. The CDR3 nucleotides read TGTGCCAGCAGTGATACTCCGGACTCCTACAATGAGCAGTTCTTC. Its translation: CASSDTPDSYNEQFF.

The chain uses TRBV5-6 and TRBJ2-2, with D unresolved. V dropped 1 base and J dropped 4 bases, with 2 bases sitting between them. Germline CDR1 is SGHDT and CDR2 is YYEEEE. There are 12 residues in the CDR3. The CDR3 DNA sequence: TGTGCCAGCAGCTTGACCACCGGGGAGCTGTTTTTT. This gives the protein CASSLTTGELFF.

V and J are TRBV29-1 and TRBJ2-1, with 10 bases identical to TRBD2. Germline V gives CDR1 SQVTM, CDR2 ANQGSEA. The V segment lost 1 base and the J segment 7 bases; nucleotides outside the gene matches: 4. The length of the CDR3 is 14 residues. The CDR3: CSVEGLAGENEQFF. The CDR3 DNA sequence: TGCAGCGTTGAAGGCCTAGCGGGAGAGAATGAGCAGTTCTTC.

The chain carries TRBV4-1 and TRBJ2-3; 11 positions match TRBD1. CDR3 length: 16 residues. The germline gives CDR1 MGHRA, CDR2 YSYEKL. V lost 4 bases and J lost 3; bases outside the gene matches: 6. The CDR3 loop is CASSPADRGLTDTQYF. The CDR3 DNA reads TGCGCCAGCAGCCCGGCGGACAGGGGGCTAACAGATACGCAGTATTTT.

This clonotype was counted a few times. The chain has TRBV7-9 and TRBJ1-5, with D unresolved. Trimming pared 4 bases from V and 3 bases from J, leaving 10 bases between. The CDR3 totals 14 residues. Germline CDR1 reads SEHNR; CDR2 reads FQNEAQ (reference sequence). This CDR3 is CASSSPRVNQPQHF. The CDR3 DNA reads TGTGCCAGCAGCTCTCCTAGAGTCAATCAGCCCCAGCATTTT.

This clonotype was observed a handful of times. Written as DNA, the CDR3 is TGTGCCACCAGTGCCTTTACTCCCGGGGAGCTGTTTTTT. Encoded protein: CATSAFTPGELFF. The chain has TRBV24-1 and TRBJ2-2; D is uncertain. Germline-derived CDR1 and CDR2 are KGHDR and SFDVKD. The CDR3 contains 13 residues. Trimming removed 5 bases at V and 6 bases at J, with 9 bases between.

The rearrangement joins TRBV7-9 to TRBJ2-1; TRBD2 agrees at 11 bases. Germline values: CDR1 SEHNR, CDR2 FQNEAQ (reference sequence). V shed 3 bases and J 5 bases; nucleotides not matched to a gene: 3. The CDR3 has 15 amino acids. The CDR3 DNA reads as TGTGCCAGCAGCTTGTTGACTAGCGGGAACAATGAGCAGTTCTTC. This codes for CASSLLTSGNNEQFF.

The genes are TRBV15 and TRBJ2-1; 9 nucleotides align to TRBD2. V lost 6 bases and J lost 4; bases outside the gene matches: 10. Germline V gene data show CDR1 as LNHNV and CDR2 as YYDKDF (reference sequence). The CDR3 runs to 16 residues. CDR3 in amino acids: CATRAREGLAYNEQFF. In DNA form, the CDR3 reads TGTGCCACCAGAGCGCGGGAGGGCTTGGCTTACAATGAGCAGTTCTTC.

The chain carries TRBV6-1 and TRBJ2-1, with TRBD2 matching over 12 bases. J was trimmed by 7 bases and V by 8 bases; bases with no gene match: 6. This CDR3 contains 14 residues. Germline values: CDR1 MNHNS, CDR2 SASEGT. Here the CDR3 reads CASATGTSGNEQFF. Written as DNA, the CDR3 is TGTGCCAGCGCGACCGGGACTAGCGGGAATGAGCAGTTCTTC.

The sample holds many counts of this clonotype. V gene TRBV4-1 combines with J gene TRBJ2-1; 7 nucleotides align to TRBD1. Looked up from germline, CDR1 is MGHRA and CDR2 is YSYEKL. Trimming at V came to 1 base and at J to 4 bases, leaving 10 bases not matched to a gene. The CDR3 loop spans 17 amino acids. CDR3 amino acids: CASSQGLGTALYNEQFF. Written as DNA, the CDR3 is TGCGCCAGCAGCCAAGGGCTCGGGACAGCCTTATACAATGAGCAGTTCTTC.

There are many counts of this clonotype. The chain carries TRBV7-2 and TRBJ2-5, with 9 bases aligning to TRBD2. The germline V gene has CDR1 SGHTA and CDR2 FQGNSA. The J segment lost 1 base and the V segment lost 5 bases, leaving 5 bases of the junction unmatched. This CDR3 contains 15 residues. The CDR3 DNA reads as TGTGCCAGCAGCCCAAAACTAGCGGGCCAAGAGACCCAGTACTTC. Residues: CASSPKLAGQETQYF.

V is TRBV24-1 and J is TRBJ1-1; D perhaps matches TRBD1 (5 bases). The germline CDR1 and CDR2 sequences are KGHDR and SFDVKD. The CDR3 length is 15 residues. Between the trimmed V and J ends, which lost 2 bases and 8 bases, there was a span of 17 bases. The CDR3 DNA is TGTGCCACCAGTGATTCTTTGACCGGGGGGTCCGAAGCTTTCTTT. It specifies CATSDSLTGGSEAFF.

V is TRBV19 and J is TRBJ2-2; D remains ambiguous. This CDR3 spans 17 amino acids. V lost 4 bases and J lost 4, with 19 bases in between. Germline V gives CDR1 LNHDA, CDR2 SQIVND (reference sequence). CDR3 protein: CASSTQHTTTATGELFF. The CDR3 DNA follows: TGTGCCAGTAGTACCCAACACACGACAACTGCCACCGGGGAGCTGTTTTTT.

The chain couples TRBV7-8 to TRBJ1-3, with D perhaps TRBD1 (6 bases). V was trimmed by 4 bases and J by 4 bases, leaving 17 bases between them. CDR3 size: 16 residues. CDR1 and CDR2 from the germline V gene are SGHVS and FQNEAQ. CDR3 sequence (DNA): TGTGCCAGCAGCTCAGGGAGCTCAGGGGTAGGAAACACCATATATTTT. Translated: CASSSGSSGVGNTIYF.

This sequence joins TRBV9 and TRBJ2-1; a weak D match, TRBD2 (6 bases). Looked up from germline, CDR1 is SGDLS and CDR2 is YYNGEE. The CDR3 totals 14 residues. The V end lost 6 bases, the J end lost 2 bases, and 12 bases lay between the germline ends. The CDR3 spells CASKPGAAYNEQFF. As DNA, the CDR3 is TGTGCCAGCAAACCGGGAGCGGCCTACAATGAGCAGTTCTTC.

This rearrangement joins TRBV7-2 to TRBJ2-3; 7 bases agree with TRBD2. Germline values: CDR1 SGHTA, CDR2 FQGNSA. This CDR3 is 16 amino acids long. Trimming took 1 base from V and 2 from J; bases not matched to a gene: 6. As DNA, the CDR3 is TGTGCCAGCAGCTTAGGGACTAGGCCCTTCACAGATACGCAGTATTTT. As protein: CASSLGTRPFTDTQYF.

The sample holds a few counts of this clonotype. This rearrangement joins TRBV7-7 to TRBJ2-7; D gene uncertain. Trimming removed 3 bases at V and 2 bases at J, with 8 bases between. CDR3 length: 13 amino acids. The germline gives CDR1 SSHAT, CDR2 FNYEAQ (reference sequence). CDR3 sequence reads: CASSLRETYEQYF. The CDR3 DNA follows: TGTGCCAGCAGCTTGAGAGAAACCTACGAGCAGTACTTC.

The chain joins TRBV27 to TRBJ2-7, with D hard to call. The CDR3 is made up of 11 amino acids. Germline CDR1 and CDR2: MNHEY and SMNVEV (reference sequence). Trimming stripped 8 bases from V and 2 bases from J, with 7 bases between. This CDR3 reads CASGPPYEQYF. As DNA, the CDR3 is TGTGCCAGCGGCCCGCCCTACGAGCAGTACTTC.

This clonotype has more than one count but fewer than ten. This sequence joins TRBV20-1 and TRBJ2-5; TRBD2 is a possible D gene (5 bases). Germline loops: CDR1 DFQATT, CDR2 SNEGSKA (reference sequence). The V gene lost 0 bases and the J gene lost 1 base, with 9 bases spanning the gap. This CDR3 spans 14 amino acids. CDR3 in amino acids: CSAREGSAQETQYF. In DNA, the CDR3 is TGCAGTGCTAGAGAAGGTAGCGCCCAAGAGACCCAGTACTTC.

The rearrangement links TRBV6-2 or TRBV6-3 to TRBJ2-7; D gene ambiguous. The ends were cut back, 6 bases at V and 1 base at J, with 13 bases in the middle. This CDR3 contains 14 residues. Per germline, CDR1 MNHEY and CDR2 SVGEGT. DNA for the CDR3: TGTGCCAGCAGCCACAACAGTGCTTCCTACGAGCAGTACGTC. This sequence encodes CASSHNSASYEQYV.

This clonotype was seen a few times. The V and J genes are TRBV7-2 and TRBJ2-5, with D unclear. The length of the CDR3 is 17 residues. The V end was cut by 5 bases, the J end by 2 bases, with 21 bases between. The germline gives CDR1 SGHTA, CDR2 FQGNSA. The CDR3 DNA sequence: TGTGCCAGCAGCCCCCCCGGTGCCGTCAAGGGACAAGAGACCCAGTACTTC. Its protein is CASSPPGAVKGQETQYF. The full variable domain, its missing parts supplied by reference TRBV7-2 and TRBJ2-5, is GAGVSQSPSNKVTEKGKDVELRCDPISGHTALYWYRQSLGQGLEFLIYFQGNSAPDKSGLPSDRFSAERTGGSVSTLTIQRTQQEDSAVYLCASSPPGAVKGQETQYFGPGTRLLVL.

The CDR3 region is CASSLMQATEAFF. As DNA, the CDR3 is TGTGCCAGCAGCCTCATGCAAGCCACTGAAGCTTTCTTT. The V and J genes are TRBV7-9 and TRBJ1-1; D gene uncertain. Germline values: CDR1 SEHNR, CDR2 FQNEAQ (reference sequence). The CDR3 runs 13 residues. V dropped 5 bases and J dropped 4 bases, with 11 bases sitting between them.

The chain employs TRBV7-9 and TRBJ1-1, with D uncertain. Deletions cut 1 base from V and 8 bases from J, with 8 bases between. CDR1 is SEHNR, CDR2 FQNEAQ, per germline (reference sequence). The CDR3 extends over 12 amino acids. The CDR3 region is CASSLEVAEAFF. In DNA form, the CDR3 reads TGTGCCAGCAGCTTAGAGGTGGCAGAAGCTTTCTTT. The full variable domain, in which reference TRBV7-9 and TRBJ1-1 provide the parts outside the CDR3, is DTGVSQNPRHKITKRGQNVTFRCDPISEHNRLYWYRQTLGQGPEFLTYFQNEAQLEKSRLLSDRFSAERPKGSFSTLEIQRTEQGDSAMYLCASSLEVAEAFFGQGTRLTVV.